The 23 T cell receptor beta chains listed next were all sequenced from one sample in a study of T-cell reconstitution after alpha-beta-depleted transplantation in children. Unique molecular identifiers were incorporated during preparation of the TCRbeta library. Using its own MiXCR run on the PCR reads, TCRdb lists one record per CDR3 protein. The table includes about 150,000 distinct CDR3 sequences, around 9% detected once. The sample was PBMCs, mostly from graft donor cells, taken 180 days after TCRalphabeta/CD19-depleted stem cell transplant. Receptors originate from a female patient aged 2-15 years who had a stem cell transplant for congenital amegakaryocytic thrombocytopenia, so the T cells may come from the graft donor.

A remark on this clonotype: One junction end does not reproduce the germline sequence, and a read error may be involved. CDR3 nucleotide sequence: TGTTCCAGCAGCCCTGGGGCTAGCACAGATACGCAGTATTTT. It codes for CSSSPGASTDTQYF. The V call is TRBV5-4, the J call TRBJ2-3; a weak D match, TRBD1 (5 bases). Germline assignment: CDR1 SGHNT and CDR2 YYREEE (reference sequence). The CDR3 totals 14 residues.

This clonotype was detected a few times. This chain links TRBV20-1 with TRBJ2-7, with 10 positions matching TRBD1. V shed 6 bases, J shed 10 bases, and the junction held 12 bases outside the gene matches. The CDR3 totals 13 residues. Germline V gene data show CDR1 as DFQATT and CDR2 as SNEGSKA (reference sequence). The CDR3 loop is CSAYAGTGVLQYF. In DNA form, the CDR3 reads TGCAGTGCATACGCCGGGACAGGGGTATTACAGTACTTC.

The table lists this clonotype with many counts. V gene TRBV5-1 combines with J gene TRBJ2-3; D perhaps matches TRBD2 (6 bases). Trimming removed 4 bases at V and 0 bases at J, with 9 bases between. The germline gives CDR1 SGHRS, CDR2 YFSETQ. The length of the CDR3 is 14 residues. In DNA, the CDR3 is TGCGCCAGCAGCCCAAGCGGGAGCACAGATACGCAGTATTTT. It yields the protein CASSPSGSTDTQYF.

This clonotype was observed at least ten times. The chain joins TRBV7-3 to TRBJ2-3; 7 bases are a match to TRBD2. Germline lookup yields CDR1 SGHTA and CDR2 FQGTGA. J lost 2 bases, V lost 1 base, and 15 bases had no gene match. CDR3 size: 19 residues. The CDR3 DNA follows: TGTGCCAGCAGCTTAAAACCCCCTATGCTAAGCGGGAACACAGATACGCAGTATTTT. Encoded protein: CASSLKPPMLSGNTDTQYF.

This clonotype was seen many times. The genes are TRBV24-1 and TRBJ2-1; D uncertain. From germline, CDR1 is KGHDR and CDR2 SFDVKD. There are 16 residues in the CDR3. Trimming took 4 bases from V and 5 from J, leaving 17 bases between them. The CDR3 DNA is TGTGCCACCAGTGACCCGCGACACCCTCTCAACAATGAGCAGTTCTTC. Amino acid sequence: CATSDPRHPLNNEQFF.

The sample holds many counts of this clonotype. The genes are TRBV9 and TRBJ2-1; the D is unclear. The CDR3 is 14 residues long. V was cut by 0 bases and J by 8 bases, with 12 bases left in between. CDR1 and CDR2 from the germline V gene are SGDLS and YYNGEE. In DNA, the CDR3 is TGTGCCAGCAGCGTAGTATGGCCGGGCGATGAGCAGTTCTTC. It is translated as CASSVVWPGDEQFF.

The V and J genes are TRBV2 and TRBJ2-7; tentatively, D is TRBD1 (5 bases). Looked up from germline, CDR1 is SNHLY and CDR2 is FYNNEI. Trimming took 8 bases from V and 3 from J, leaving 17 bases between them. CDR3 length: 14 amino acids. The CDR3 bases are TGTGCCAGCTTACCCTGGACACCCAACTACGAGCAGTACTTC. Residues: CASLPWTPNYEQYF.

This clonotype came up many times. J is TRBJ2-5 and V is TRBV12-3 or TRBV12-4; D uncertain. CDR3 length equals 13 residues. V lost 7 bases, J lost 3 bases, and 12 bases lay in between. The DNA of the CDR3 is TGTGCCAGCACCCCGGCTTGGGAAGAGACCCAGTACTTC. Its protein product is CASTPAWEETQYF.

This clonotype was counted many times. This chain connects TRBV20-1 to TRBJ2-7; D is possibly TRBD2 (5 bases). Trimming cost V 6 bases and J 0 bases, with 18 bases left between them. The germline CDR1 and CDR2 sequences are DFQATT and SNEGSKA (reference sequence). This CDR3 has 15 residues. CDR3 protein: CSAVPLAPGSYEQYF. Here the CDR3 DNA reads TGCAGTGCCGTTCCCCTAGCTCCGGGCTCCTACGAGCAGTACTTC.

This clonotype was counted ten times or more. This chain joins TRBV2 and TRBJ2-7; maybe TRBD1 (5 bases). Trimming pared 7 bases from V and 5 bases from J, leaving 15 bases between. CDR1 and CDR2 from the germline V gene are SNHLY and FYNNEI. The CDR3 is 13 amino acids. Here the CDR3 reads CASNPTLGDEQYF. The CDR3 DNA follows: TGTGCCAGCAACCCTACTTTAGGGGACGAGCAGTACTTC.

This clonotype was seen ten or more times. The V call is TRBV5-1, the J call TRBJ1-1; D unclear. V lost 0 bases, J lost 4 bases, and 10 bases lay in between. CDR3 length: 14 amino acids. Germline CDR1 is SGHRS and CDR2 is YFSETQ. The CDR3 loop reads CASSLEVVSTEAFF. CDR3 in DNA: TGCGCCAGCAGCTTGGAGGTAGTTAGCACTGAAGCTTTCTTT.

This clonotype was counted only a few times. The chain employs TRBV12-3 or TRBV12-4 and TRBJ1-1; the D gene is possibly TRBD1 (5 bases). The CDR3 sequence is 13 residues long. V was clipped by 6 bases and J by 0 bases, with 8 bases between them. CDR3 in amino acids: CASRGHLNTEAFF. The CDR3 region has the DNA TGTGCCAGCAGAGGACACCTGAACACTGAAGCTTTCTTT.

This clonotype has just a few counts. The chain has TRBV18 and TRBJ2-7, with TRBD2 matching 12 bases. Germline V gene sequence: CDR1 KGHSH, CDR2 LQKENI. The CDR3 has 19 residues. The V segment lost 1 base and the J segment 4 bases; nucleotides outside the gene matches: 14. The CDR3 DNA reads TGTGCCAGCTCACCACGATACCTAGGGACTAGCGGGCGGGTGTACGAGCAGTACTTC. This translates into CASSPRYLGTSGRVYEQYF. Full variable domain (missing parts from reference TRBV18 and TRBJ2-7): NAGVMQNPRHLVRRRGQEARLRCSPMKGHSHVYWYRQLPEEGLKFMVYLQKENIIDESGMPKERFSAEFPKEGPSILRIQQVVRGDSAAYFCASSPRYLGTSGRVYEQYFGPGTRLTVT.

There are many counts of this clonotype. CDR3 loop: CASSDGGTDTQYF. CDR3 DNA: TGTGCCAGCAGCGACGGAGGCACAGATACGCAGTATTTT. This chain connects TRBV7-2 to TRBJ2-3; D is unresolved. CDR3 length: 13 amino acids. Per the germline V gene, CDR1 is SGHTA and CDR2 is FQGNSA. V lost 5 bases and J lost 1, with 7 bases in between.

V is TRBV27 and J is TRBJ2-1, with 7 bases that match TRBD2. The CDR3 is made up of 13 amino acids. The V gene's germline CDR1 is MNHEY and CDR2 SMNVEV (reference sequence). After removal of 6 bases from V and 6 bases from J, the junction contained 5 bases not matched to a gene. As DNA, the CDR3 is TGTGCCAGCAGGCGGGAGCAGTTCAATGAGCAGTTCTTC. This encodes CASRREQFNEQFF.

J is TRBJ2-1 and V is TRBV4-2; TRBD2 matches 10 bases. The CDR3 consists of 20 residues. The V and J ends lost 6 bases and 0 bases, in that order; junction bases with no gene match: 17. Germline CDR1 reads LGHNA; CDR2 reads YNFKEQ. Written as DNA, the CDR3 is TGTGCCAGCAGGCCAACTGGTTCTAGCGGGAGAGGTTACTCCTACAATGAGCAGTTCTTC. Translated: CASRPTGSSGRGYSYNEQFF.

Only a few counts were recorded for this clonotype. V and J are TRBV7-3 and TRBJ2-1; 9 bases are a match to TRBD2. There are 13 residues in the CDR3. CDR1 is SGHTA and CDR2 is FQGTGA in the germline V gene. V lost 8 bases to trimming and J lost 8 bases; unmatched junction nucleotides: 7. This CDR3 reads CASAVAGDYEQFF. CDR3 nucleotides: TGTGCCAGCGCGGTAGCGGGAGATTATGAGCAGTTCTTC.

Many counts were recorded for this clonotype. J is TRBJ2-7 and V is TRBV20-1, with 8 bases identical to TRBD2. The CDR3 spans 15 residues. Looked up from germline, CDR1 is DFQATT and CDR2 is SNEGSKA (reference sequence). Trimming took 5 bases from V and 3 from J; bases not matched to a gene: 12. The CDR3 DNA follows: TGCAGTGCTCCAGGGTGGGCGGGAGGTAACTACGAGCAGTACTTC. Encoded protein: CSAPGWAGGNYEQYF.

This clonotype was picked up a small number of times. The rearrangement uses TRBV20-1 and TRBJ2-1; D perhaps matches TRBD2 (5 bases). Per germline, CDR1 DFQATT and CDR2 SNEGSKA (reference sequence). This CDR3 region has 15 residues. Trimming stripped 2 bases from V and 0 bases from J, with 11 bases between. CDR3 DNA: TGCAGTGCTAGAAAAGGTGGGAGCTCCTACAATGAGCAGTTCTTC. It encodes CSARKGGSSYNEQFF.

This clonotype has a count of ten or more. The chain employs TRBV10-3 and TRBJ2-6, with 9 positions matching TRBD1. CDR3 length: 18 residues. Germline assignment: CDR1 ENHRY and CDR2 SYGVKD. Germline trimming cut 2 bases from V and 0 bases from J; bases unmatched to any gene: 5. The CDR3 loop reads CAISEIRDRDSGANVLTF. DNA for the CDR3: TGTGCCATCAGTGAGATCCGGGACAGGGACTCTGGGGCCAACGTCCTGACTTTC.

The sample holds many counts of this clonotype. CDR3 protein: CSARGTGGRFANTGELFF. CDR3 DNA sequence: TGCAGTGCTAGAGGGACAGGGGGTCGGTTTGCTAACACCGGGGAGCTGTTTTTT. The rearrangement joins TRBV20-1 to TRBJ2-2; TRBD1 agrees at 10 bases. Germline V gene sequence: CDR1 DFQATT, CDR2 SNEGSKA (reference sequence). The ends lost 1 base at V and 2 bases at J; junction bases unmatched: 10. The CDR3 is 18 residues long.

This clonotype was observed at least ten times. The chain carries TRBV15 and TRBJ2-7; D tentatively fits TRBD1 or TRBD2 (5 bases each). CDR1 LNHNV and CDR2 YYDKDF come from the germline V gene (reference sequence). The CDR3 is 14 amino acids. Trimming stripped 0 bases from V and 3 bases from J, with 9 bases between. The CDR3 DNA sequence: TGTGCCACCAGCAGAGAGGGGGTCGGCTACGAGCAGTACTTC. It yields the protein CATSREGVGYEQYF.

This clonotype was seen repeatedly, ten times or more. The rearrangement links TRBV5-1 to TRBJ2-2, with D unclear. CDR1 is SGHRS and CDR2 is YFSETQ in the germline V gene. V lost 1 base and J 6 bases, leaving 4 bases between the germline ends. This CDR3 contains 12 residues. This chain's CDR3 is CASSLLAGELFF. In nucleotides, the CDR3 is TGCGCCAGCAGCTTGTTGGCCGGGGAGCTGTTTTTT.